Each of the 30 T cell receptor beta chains below was sequenced from the same sample in a study of blood T cell repertoires in COVID-19. Sequencing was performed with immunoSEQ multiplex PCR; in TCRdb, only in-frame clones are kept and a portion is missing. The data contain 350,000 or so clones, 87% of them seen just once; the ten biggest clones take up 0.9% to 1.2%. Sequenced sample: PBMCs or T cells enriched from blood (not recorded which). Receptor source: a woman aged 25 to 45 who had recovered from COVID-19.

The chain employs TRBV10-3 and TRBJ1-4; D remains unclear. The CDR3 is 14 amino acids. In germline, CDR1 is ENHRY, CDR2 SYGVKD. V was pared by 0 bases and J by 5 bases, with 7 bases between. The CDR3 bases are TGTGCCATCAGTGAGTCCATTGTCAATGAAAAACTGTTTTTT. It encodes CAISESIVNEKLFF.

The chain couples TRBV12-3 or TRBV12-4 to TRBJ1-4; no definite D call. Trimming took 6 bases from V and 16 from J, leaving 18 bases between them. The CDR3 is made up of 12 amino acids. CDR3 loop: CASRGRSVEWFF. In DNA form, the CDR3 reads TGTGCCAGCAGGGGGAGAAGCGTCGAATGGTTTTTT.

This chain links TRBV6-5 with TRBJ2-3; 7 nucleotides line up with TRBD1. With V trimmed by 4 bases and J by 10 bases, 5 bases remained unmatched. The CDR3 spans 12 residues. Germline V CDR1 and CDR2: MNHEY, SVGAGI. This CDR3 reads CASSLDRESQYF. The DNA for the CDR3 is TGTGCCAGCAGTTTAGACAGGGAATCGCAGTATTTT.

The chain is built from TRBV2 and TRBJ1-5; 7 bases match TRBD1. The J segment lost 4 bases and the V segment lost 6 bases, leaving 6 bases of the junction unmatched. The germline gives CDR1 SNHLY, CDR2 FYNNEI. The length of the CDR3 is 14 residues. As DNA, the CDR3 is TGTGCCAGCAGCGCGGACAGGATTAATCAGCCCCAGCATTTT. Protein product: CASSADRINQPQHF.

The chain uses TRBV19 and TRBJ1-2; D gene uncertain. CDR3 length: 14 amino acids. Deletions cut 8 bases from V and 6 bases from J, with 19 bases between. The germline V gene has CDR1 LNHDA and CDR2 SQIVND (reference sequence). The CDR3 loop reads CASSTLLLFDGYTF. Here the CDR3 DNA reads TGTGCCAGTTCAACTCTTCTCCTATTTGATGGCTACACCTTC.

This sequence joins TRBV5-4 and TRBJ2-4; D remains ambiguous. CDR1 and CDR2 (germline): SGHNT, YYREEE (reference sequence). This CDR3 contains 16 residues. V gave up 4 bases and J gave up 5 bases, with 19 bases separating them. The CDR3 nucleotides read TGTGCCAGCAGCCCCAGCCTTAACAGTCCCCAAAACATTCAGTACTTC. Residues: CASSPSLNSPQNIQYF.

The V call is TRBV9, the J call TRBJ2-3, with D possibly matching TRBD2 (6 bases). Germline V gives CDR1 SGDLS, CDR2 YYNGEE. The CDR3 contains 15 residues. The V and J ends lost 1 base and 2 bases respectively, with 11 bases between them. CDR3 protein: CASSVLGGSTDTQYF. CDR3 in DNA: TGTGCCAGCAGCGTATTAGGAGGGTCCACAGATACGCAGTATTTT.

This clone was found once. V gene TRBV28 combines with J gene TRBJ2-2, with 9 nucleotides matching TRBD2. This CDR3 region has 15 residues. The V and J ends lost 5 bases and 6 bases, in that order; junction bases with no gene match: 7. In germline, CDR1 is MDHEN, CDR2 SYDVKM. CDR3: CASSEASGDAGELFF. For the CDR3, the DNA is TGTGCCAGCAGTGAGGCTAGCGGGGATGCCGGGGAGCTGTTTTTT.

J is TRBJ2-1 and V is TRBV6-2 or TRBV6-3; TRBD2 is a possible D gene (5 bases). Germline values: CDR1 MNHEY, CDR2 SVGEGT. V gave up 0 bases and J gave up 4 bases, with 7 bases separating them. The CDR3 runs to 14 residues. The CDR3 is CASSYSEVYNEQFF. The CDR3 nucleotides are TGTGCCAGCAGTTACTCGGAGGTATACAATGAGCAGTTCTTC.

This CDR3 reads CASSLLGGGDTDTQYF. The CDR3 DNA is TGTGCCAGCAGCCTACTAGGAGGGGGGGATACAGATACGCAGTATTTT. V usage is TRBV9 and J usage is TRBJ2-3; perhaps TRBD2 as D (7 bases). Trimming pared 4 bases from V and 3 bases from J, leaving 18 bases between. The germline V gene has CDR1 SGDLS and CDR2 YYNGEE. This CDR3 is 16 amino acids long.

The chain carries TRBV18 and TRBJ1-1; TRBD1 agrees at 9 bases. This CDR3 is built from 14 residues. Trimming cost V 3 bases and J 3 bases; bases outside gene matches: 2. CDR1 is KGHSH and CDR2 is LQKENI in the germline V gene. The CDR3 region has the DNA TGTGCCAGCTCACCGAGGGACAGGGACACTGAAGCTTTCTTT. This sequence encodes CASSPRDRDTEAFF. Based on the CDR3 plus reference TRBV18 and TRBJ1-1, the full variable domain is NAGVMQNPRHLVRRRGQEARLRCSPMKGHSHVYWYRQLPEEGLKFMVYLQKENIIDESGMPKERFSAEFPKEGPSILRIQQVVRGDSAAYFCASSPRDRDTEAFFGQGTRLTVV.

This clone was found once. The chain carries TRBV12-3 or TRBV12-4 and TRBJ1-2; D not resolved. This CDR3 region has 12 residues. Trimming took 6 bases from V and 7 from J, leaving 12 bases between them. The DNA of the CDR3 is TGTGCCAGCAGAAGAAGGGAGGGTGGCTACACCTTC. Translation gives CASRRREGGYTF.

The chain recombines TRBV27 with TRBJ2-3, with a tentative D call TRBD2 (6 bases). This CDR3 spans 16 amino acids. CDR1 is MNHEY and CDR2 is SMNVEV in the germline V gene (reference sequence). The V end was cut by 2 bases, the J end by 6 bases, with 18 bases between. CDR3 residues: CASSLAGGVTPDTQYF. CDR3 nucleotide sequence: TGTGCCAGCAGTTTAGCCGGCGGGGTTACCCCGGATACGCAGTATTTT.

This rearrangement joins TRBV29-1 to TRBJ2-7, with a weak D call TRBD2 (7 bases). CDR1 is SQVTM and CDR2 is ANQGSEA in the germline V gene. V was pared by 4 bases and J by 2 bases, with 15 bases between. The CDR3 is 14 residues long. CDR3: CSVGASGGPYEQYF. The CDR3 DNA reads as TGCAGCGTTGGAGCCTCCGGGGGGCCCTACGAGCAGTACTTC.

The J gene is TRBJ2-5, the V gene TRBV19, with 7 bases identical to TRBD1. V was clipped by 4 bases and J by 3 bases; unmatched bases: 2. This CDR3 spans 13 amino acids. The germline V gene encodes CDR1 LNHDA and CDR2 SQIVND (reference sequence). The CDR3 nucleotides read TGTGCCAGTAGTACCGACAGGGAAGAGACCCAGTACTTC. It codes for CASSTDREETQYF.

The chain links TRBV9 to TRBJ1-3, with D perhaps TRBD1 (5 bases). V was clipped by 3 bases and J by 0 bases, with 10 bases between them. CDR1 and CDR2 from the germline V gene are SGDLS and YYNGEE. The CDR3 length is 15 residues. In nucleotides, the CDR3 is TGTGCCAGCAGCGAAGGACACCTCTCTGGAAACACCATATATTTT. It yields the protein CASSEGHLSGNTIYF. Full variable domain (outside the CDR3, taken from reference TRBV9 and TRBJ1-3): DSGVTQTPKHLITATGQRVTLRCSPRSGDLSVYWYQQSLDQGLQFLIQYYNGEERAKGNILERFSAQQFPDLHSELNLSSLELGDSALYFCASSEGHLSGNTIYFGEGSWLTVV.

Only one count was recorded for this clone. The chain carries TRBV7-2 and TRBJ2-4; TRBD1 agrees at 8 bases. Trimming at V came to 6 bases and at J to 7 bases, leaving 14 bases not matched to a gene. The CDR3 is made up of 16 amino acids. Germline loops: CDR1 SGHTA, CDR2 FQGNSA. CDR3 coding DNA: TGTGCCAGCAGTTCTCCCCTCGCAGGGGGCATCAACATTCAGTACTTC. It translates to CASSSPLAGGINIQYF. Full variable domain (missing parts from reference TRBV7-2 and TRBJ2-4): GAGVSQSPSNKVTEKGKDVELRCDPISGHTALYWYRQSLGQGLEFLIYFQGNSAPDKSGLPSDRFSAERTGGSVSTLTIQRTQQEDSAVYLCASSSPLAGGINIQYFGAGTRLSVL.

This chain uses TRBV5-8 with TRBJ2-5, with TRBD1 matching over 10 bases. The V gene's germline CDR1 is SGHTS and CDR2 YDEGEE. The CDR3 length is 14 residues. With 10 bases clipped from V and 4 bases from J, the junction kept 10 bases outside the gene matches. The CDR3 here is CAGGTTGGRETQYF. CDR3 sequence (DNA): TGTGCCGGCGGGACGACAGGGGGCCGAGAGACCCAGTACTTC.

The chain links TRBV9 to TRBJ1-5; unclear D gene. The germline V gene encodes CDR1 SGDLS and CDR2 YYNGEE. The CDR3 totals 15 residues. V shed 4 bases and J shed 3 bases, with 14 bases lying between them. The CDR3 protein is CASSSQPGPNQPQHF. DNA for the CDR3: TGTGCCAGCAGCTCCCAACCAGGCCCCAATCAGCCCCAGCATTTT.

This chain joins TRBV29-1 and TRBJ2-7; 10 nucleotides agree with TRBD1. The V segment lost 6 bases and the J segment 7 bases; nucleotides outside the gene matches: 6. CDR1 and CDR2 (germline): SQVTM, ANQGSEA. The length of the CDR3 is 12 residues. DNA for the CDR3: TGCAGCGTGGGACAGGGGTTGGGGGAGCAGTACTTC. Translation gives CSVGQGLGEQYF.

This clone occurred a few times. The chain carries TRBV19 and TRBJ1-2; D gene ambiguous. The ends were cut back, 1 base at V and 3 bases at J, with 9 bases in the middle. Germline CDR1 LNHDA, CDR2 SQIVND (reference sequence). The CDR3 contains 14 residues. In DNA, the CDR3 is TGTGCCAGTAGTATAGTGGCTAGCCACTATGGCTACACCTTC. Encoded protein: CASSIVASHYGYTF.

This clone was counted a few times. The rearrangement links TRBV29-1 to TRBJ1-4; perhaps TRBD1 as D (5 bases). Trimming took 4 bases from V and 6 from J, leaving 9 bases between them. The CDR3 runs to 12 residues. In germline, CDR1 is SQVTM, CDR2 ANQGSEA. CDR3 DNA: TGCAGCGTTGGCAGGGTTGATGAAAAACTGTTTTTT. As protein: CSVGRVDEKLFF.

This clone appeared a few times. V and J are TRBV7-9 and TRBJ2-7, with 12 bases lining up with TRBD1. The CDR3 has 18 amino acids. CDR1 and CDR2 from the germline V gene are SEHNR and FQNEAQ (reference sequence). The trim removed 1 base at V and 3 bases at J, leaving 10 bases unmatched. Written as DNA, the CDR3 is TGTGCCAGCAGCTTAGAAGGCGGTCGGGACAGGGGGCGCTACGAGCAGTACTTC. Residues: CASSLEGGRDRGRYEQYF. The whole variable domain, remainder taken from reference TRBV7-9 and TRBJ2-7, is DTGVSQNPRHKITKRGQNVTFRCDPISEHNRLYWYRQTLGQGPEFLTYFQNEAQLEKSRLLSDRFSAERPKGSFSTLEIQRTEQGDSAMYLCASSLEGGRDRGRYEQYFGPGTRLTVT.

With respect to this clone: Sequence at one end of the junction differs from germline and may be a read error. The rearrangement joins TRBV27 to TRBJ2-6; D remains ambiguous. The CDR3 consists of 13 residues. The V gene's germline CDR1 is MNHEY and CDR2 SMNVEV (reference sequence). CDR3 residues: CASSVSGANVLTF. The CDR3 DNA reads as TGTGCCAGCAGTGTATCTGGGGCCAACGTCCTGACTTTC.

CDR3 loop: CASSLLESDTYGYTF. CDR3 sequence (DNA): TGTGCCAGCAGCTTGTTAGAGTCAGACACCTATGGCTACACCTTC. The rearrangement links TRBV5-6 to TRBJ1-2; no clear D. Germline CDR1 is SGHDT and CDR2 is YYEEEE. The CDR3 loop spans 15 amino acids. Between the trimmed V and J ends, which lost 1 base and 4 bases, there was a span of 14 bases.

The rearrangement links TRBV7-9 to TRBJ1-4; D remains ambiguous. Trimming shortened V by 1 base and J by 10 bases, and 13 bases separated the two germline ends. Germline V gene lookup returns CDR1 SEHNR and CDR2 FQNEAQ (reference sequence). This CDR3 is 14 amino acids long. The CDR3 nucleotides read TGTGCCAGCAGCTTAGATGTGGAAGGCGGAAAACTGTTTTTT. Translated, it gives CASSLDVEGGKLFF.

This chain joins TRBV6-5 and TRBJ1-2, with D perhaps matching TRBD1 (5 bases). This CDR3 has 14 amino acids. Trimming stripped 6 bases from V and 5 bases from J, with 16 bases between. Germline values: CDR1 MNHEY, CDR2 SVGAGI. The chain's CDR3 is CASRPTGLGYGYTF. The CDR3 nucleotides read TGTGCCAGCAGACCTACAGGTCTGGGTTATGGCTACACCTTC.

CDR3 DNA: TGTGCCAGTAGTATAGATGGGGCCCGAGGCACTGAAGCTTTCTTT. This encodes CASSIDGARGTEAFF. The genes are TRBV19 and TRBJ1-1; D is possibly TRBD1 (5 bases). The CDR3 contains 15 residues. V shed 0 bases and J shed 4 bases, with 12 bases lying between them. Germline values: CDR1 LNHDA, CDR2 SQIVND (reference sequence). Full variable domain (outside the CDR3, taken from reference TRBV19 and TRBJ1-1): DGGITQSPKYLFRKEGQNVTLSCEQNLNHDAMYWYRQDPGQGLRLIYYSQIVNDFQKGDIAEGYSVSREKKESFPLTVTSAQKNPTAFYLCASSIDGARGTEAFFGQGTRLTVV.

This clone has a handful of counts. V gene TRBV9 combines with J gene TRBJ1-4, with 7 bases fitting TRBD1. V was pared by 0 bases and J by 7 bases, with 6 bases of the junction left unmatched. Germline loops: CDR1 SGDLS, CDR2 YYNGEE. The CDR3 covers 15 residues. The CDR3: CASSVGEGGFEKLFF. CDR3 nucleotide sequence: TGTGCCAGCAGCGTAGGAGAAGGGGGCTTTGAAAAACTGTTTTTT.

CDR3 residues: CASSNGQGGGYTF. Written as DNA, the CDR3 is TGTGCCAGCAGCAACGGACAGGGGGGCGGCTACACCTTC. The chain has TRBV6-5 and TRBJ1-2, with 10 bases matching TRBD1. Per the germline V gene, CDR1 is MNHEY and CDR2 is SVGAGI. The V gene end was trimmed by 6 bases and the J gene end by 8 bases; junction bases not matched to a gene: 6. The CDR3 totals 13 residues.